The 24 T cell receptor beta chains listed next were all sequenced from one sample in a study of early T cells in non-severe SARS-CoV-2 infection. Using its own MiXCR run on the 5' RACE reads, TCRdb lists one record per CDR3 protein. The repertoire has around 60,000 distinct CDR3 sequences, roughly a tenth of them found once; the top ten carry under 9%. The sequencing input was whole blood. Every receptor here comes from an adult who was a healthcare worker with PCR-confirmed SARS-CoV-2 infection or an uninfected control (not recorded which).

The CDR3 is CASSPPSSRSYEQYF. The CDR3 DNA reads as TGTGCCAGCTCACCCCCCAGCTCCCGCTCCTACGAGCAGTACTTC. V and J are TRBV18 and TRBJ2-7; D is uncertain. Germline CDR1 KGHSH, CDR2 LQKENI. The ends were cut back, 3 bases at V and 0 bases at J, with 12 bases in the middle. CDR3 length: 15 amino acids.

The table lists this clonotype with many counts. This chain joins TRBV11-2 and TRBJ2-5; no definite D call. Trimming left V 5 bases short and J 5 bases short, with 21 bases between. CDR3 length equals 16 residues. Germline V gene data show CDR1 as SGHAT and CDR2 as FQNNGV. CDR3 coding DNA: TGTGCCAGCAGCCCTATCTCCACCAGACCCCTGGAGACCCAGTACTTC. Translating it yields CASSPISTRPLETQYF.

This clonotype was seen ten or more times. The V call is TRBV27, the J call TRBJ2-1, with D possibly being TRBD1 or TRBD2 (5 bases each). This CDR3 contains 16 residues. V gave up 6 bases and J gave up 2 bases, with 17 bases separating them. Germline assignment: CDR1 MNHEY and CDR2 SMNVEV (reference sequence). CDR3 nucleotide sequence: TGTGCCAGCAGCTTAGATCCCGGGACGGCCTACAATGAGCAGTTCTTC. Translation gives CASSLDPGTAYNEQFF.

CDR3 residues: CASSPGQGDGDTQYF. DNA of the CDR3: TGTGCCAGCAGCCCAGGACAGGGGGATGGAGATACGCAGTATTTT. This sequence joins TRBV7-9 and TRBJ2-3; 10 bases map to TRBD1. V gave up 5 bases and J gave up 5 bases; unmatched junction bases: 7. CDR1 and CDR2 (germline): SEHNR, FQNEAQ (reference sequence). This CDR3 is built from 15 residues.

Details on this clonotype: A much bigger clone sits one base away, suggesting this may be a read error. The genes are TRBV30 and TRBJ2-3; tentative D call: TRBD1 (5 bases). Germline V gives CDR1 GTSNPN, CDR2 SVGIG (reference sequence). The CDR3 length is 14 residues. The chain's CDR3 is CACRSGFGTDTQFF. DNA for the CDR3: TGTGCCTGCCGATCAGGGTTTGGCACAGATACGCAGTTTTTT.

This clonotype has ten or more counts. This chain links TRBV30 with TRBJ1-1, with D possibly TRBD1 on 5 matching bases. CDR3 length: 13 amino acids. V lost 2 bases and J lost 6, with 13 bases in between. Germline CDR1 is GTSNPN and CDR2 is SVGIG (reference sequence). DNA of the CDR3: TGTGCCTGGAGTCCCTCGTGGGGCTCTGAAGCTTTCTTT. It encodes CAWSPSWGSEAFF.

This clonotype was found many times. The chain employs TRBV6-6 and TRBJ1-6; D may be TRBD1 (6 bases). The germline V gene has CDR1 MNHNY and CDR2 SVGAGI (reference sequence). The V end was cut by 8 bases, the J end by 9 bases, with 11 bases between. The CDR3 runs 12 residues. CDR3 sequence: CASGTSGSPLHF. The CDR3, as DNA: TGTGCCAGCGGGACAAGCGGTTCACCCCTCCACTTT.

This clonotype was detected many times. The chain has TRBV7-2 and TRBJ2-7, with D unclear. In germline, CDR1 is SGHTA, CDR2 FQGNSA. V shed 1 base and J shed 1 base, with 5 bases lying between them. This CDR3 has 13 amino acids. This CDR3 is CASSLGVSYEQYF. Written as DNA, the CDR3 is TGTGCCAGCAGCTTAGGGGTGTCCTACGAGCAGTACTTC.

This clonotype was seen at least ten times. The rearrangement joins TRBV6-6 to TRBJ1-1; TRBD1 aligns across 7 bases. The junction had 2 bases not matched to a gene; V was cut back by 5 bases and J by 5 bases. Germline assignment: CDR1 MNHNY and CDR2 SVGAGI (reference sequence). This CDR3 has 12 amino acids. The CDR3 is CASSDRATEAFF. CDR3 sequence (DNA): TGTGCCAGCAGTGACAGGGCAACTGAAGCTTTCTTT.

This clonotype was seen more than once but under ten times. The gene calls are TRBV5-1 and TRBJ1-2; TRBD1 aligns across 8 bases. The germline CDR1 and CDR2 sequences are SGHRS and YFSETQ. J lost 7 bases, V lost 0 bases, and 8 bases had no gene match. CDR3 length equals 15 residues. The chain's CDR3 is CASSLGQGILGGYTF. The CDR3 DNA reads TGCGCCAGCAGCTTGGGACAGGGGATACTTGGTGGCTACACCTTC. Based on the CDR3 plus reference TRBV5-1 and TRBJ1-2, the full variable domain is KAGVTQTPRYLIKTRGQQVTLSCSPISGHRSVSWYQQTPGQGLQFLFEYFSETQRNKGNFPGRFSGRQFSNSRSEMNVSTLELGDSALYLCASSLGQGILGGYTFGSGTRLTVV.

This clonotype has at least ten counts. The chain has TRBV29-1 and TRBJ2-1, with D possibly TRBD2 on 5 matching bases. This CDR3 has 13 amino acids. CDR1 is SQVTM and CDR2 is ANQGSEA in the germline V gene. The ends were cut back, 7 bases at V and 0 bases at J, with 10 bases in the middle. CDR3 DNA sequence: TGCAGCGCCGAGGGTCACTCCTACAATGAGCAGTTCTTC. Translated, it gives CSAEGHSYNEQFF.

CDR3 nucleotides: TGCAGTGCCGCCCCGTACACTGAAGCTTTCTTT. It is translated as CSAAPYTEAFF. The genes are TRBV20-1 and TRBJ1-1; D uncertain. CDR1 and CDR2 (germline): DFQATT, SNEGSKA (reference sequence). The CDR3 runs to 11 residues. V lost 6 bases, J lost 3 bases, and 8 bases lay in between.

To note about this clonotype: This sequence may be a read error, since a much larger clone differs from it by one base. This chain links TRBV6-2 or TRBV6-3 with TRBJ1-5, with a possible D match to TRBD1 (6 bases). Germline loops: CDR1 MNHEY, CDR2 SVGEGT. The CDR3 totals 14 residues. CDR3 protein: CASDRTELNQPQRF. The DNA of the CDR3 is TGTGCCAGTGACCGGACAGAGCTAAATCAGCCCCAGCGTTTT.

CDR3 protein: CASSYSKGLAGGGEQYF. The CDR3 DNA sequence: TGTGCCAGCAGTTACTCTAAGGGACTAGCGGGAGGTGGGGAGCAGTACTTC. The chain recombines TRBV6-5 with TRBJ2-7; 15 nucleotides match TRBD2. V lost 0 bases to trimming and J lost 7 bases; unmatched junction nucleotides: 7. The CDR3 totals 17 residues. Germline CDR1 MNHEY, CDR2 SVGAGI.

This clonotype showed up just a few times. V is TRBV7-2 and J is TRBJ2-3, with D hard to call. Looked up from germline, CDR1 is SGHTA and CDR2 is FQGNSA. Trimming took off 4 bases at V and 2 bases at J, with 10 bases between the two ends. The CDR3 sequence is 14 residues long. CDR3 DNA: TGTGCCAGCAGCTGGGGATACTTCACAGATACGCAGTATTTT. This gives the protein CASSWGYFTDTQYF.

The rearrangement uses TRBV6-6 and TRBJ1-1; D is possibly TRBD1 (5 bases). V shed 11 bases and J shed 6 bases, with 19 bases lying between them. The CDR3 length is 13 residues. Germline loops: CDR1 MNHNY, CDR2 SVGAGI (reference sequence). CDR3 DNA: TGTGCCGGCGGGGGACCCCAGACCGCTGAAGCTTTCTTT. Encoded protein: CAGGGPQTAEAFF.

The CDR3 region has the DNA TGTGCCAGCAGTAGACAGGTCCTCTACGAGCAGTACTTC. This gives the protein CASSRQVLYEQYF. This chain connects TRBV2 to TRBJ2-7; D is perhaps TRBD1 (6 bases). The germline gives CDR1 SNHLY, CDR2 FYNNEI. The CDR3 loop spans 13 amino acids. V was clipped by 5 bases and J by 3 bases, with 11 bases between them.

This clonotype was seen more than once but under ten times. The chain is built from TRBV6-5 and TRBJ1-2; D perhaps matches TRBD1 (5 bases). The CDR3 has 13 amino acids. The ends were cut back, 6 bases at V and 0 bases at J, with 8 bases in the middle. CDR1 and CDR2 from the germline V gene are MNHEY and SVGAGI. The DNA of the CDR3 is TGTGCCAGCAGGGAGGGGCCTAACTATGGCTACACCTTC. Its translation: CASREGPNYGYTF.

Regarding this clonotype: Germline and junction disagree at one end, which may indicate a read error. V gene TRBV4-2 combines with J gene TRBJ1-5; 9 bases line up with TRBD1. Germline assignment: CDR1 LGHNA and CDR2 YNFKEQ. The CDR3 loop spans 16 amino acids. The CDR3 DNA sequence: TGTGCCAGCAGCCAAGGACAGGGGGGAAGCAATCACCCCCAGCATTTT. Translation: CASSQGQGGSNHPQHF.

A remark on this clonotype: This sequence may be a read error, since a much larger clone differs from it by one base. The rearrangement uses TRBV12-5 and TRBJ2-5; possibly TRBD1 for D (5 bases). The V gene lost 7 bases and the J gene lost 2 bases, with 23 bases spanning the gap. Looked up from germline, CDR1 is LGHNT and CDR2 is FRNRAP. The CDR3 spans 17 residues. The CDR3 DNA follows: TGTGCTAGTGCCCTCGCCCTTCGAACAGGTGGACAAGAGACCCAGTACTTC. Amino acid sequence: CASALALRTGGQETQYF.

There are a few counts of this clonotype. The rearrangement joins TRBV12-3 or TRBV12-4 to TRBJ2-5, with D possibly matching TRBD2 (6 bases). The CDR3 consists of 13 residues. V lost 7 bases to trimming and J lost 2 bases, with 11 bases between them. CDR3 residues: CASTSRGQETQYF. DNA for the CDR3: TGTGCCAGCACCTCCCGGGGGCAAGAGACCCAGTACTTC.

This clonotype was picked up many times. This chain links TRBV19 with TRBJ1-2; the match to TRBD1 covers 7 bases. The ends lost 4 bases at V and 7 bases at J; junction bases unmatched: 12. CDR1 and CDR2 (germline): LNHDA, SQIVND (reference sequence). This CDR3 has 15 amino acids. The CDR3 loop reads CASSTYRGRPGGYTF. Here the CDR3 DNA reads TGTGCCAGTAGTACCTACAGGGGCCGTCCAGGTGGCTACACCTTC.

This clonotype was detected ten times or more. This chain joins TRBV7-2 and TRBJ1-4, with 7 nucleotides matching TRBD1. The germline V gene encodes CDR1 SGHTA and CDR2 FQGNSA. The V segment lost 4 bases and the J segment 5 bases; nucleotides outside the gene matches: 7. The CDR3 runs 15 residues. The CDR3 nucleotides read TGTGCCAGCAGCTCCTCCGGGACAGCGAATGAAAAACTGTTTTTT. Its protein is CASSSSGTANEKLFF.

With respect to this clonotype: This sequence may be a read error, since a much larger clone differs from it by one base. The V gene is TRBV18, the J gene TRBJ2-7, with TRBD1 identical over 7 bases. Germline trimming cut 5 bases from V and 0 bases from J; bases unmatched to any gene: 4. Germline assignment: CDR1 KGHSH and CDR2 LQKENI. The CDR3 runs 14 residues. This CDR3 reads CASSFDRASYEQYF. The CDR3 region has the DNA TGTGCCAGCTCATTCGACAGGGCCTCCTACGAGCAGTACTTC. Complete variable domain (other parts from reference TRBV18 and TRBJ2-7): NAGVMQNPRHLVRRRGQEARLRCSPMKGHSHVYWYRQLPEEGLKFMVYLQKENIIDESGMPKERFSAEFPKEGPSILRIQQVVRGDSAAYFCASSFDRASYEQYFGPGTRLTVT.